This passage covers 9 T cell receptor beta chains from one sample sequenced in a study of metastatic and nonmetastatic thyroid tumors. No treatment had been given to any patient before thyroid surgery. TCRdb re-processed the PCR reads through MiXCR. This table holds more than 10,000 clones, 12% found once. Material for sequencing was blood. The source is a female donor with papillary thyroid cancer or a benign thyroid nodule (not recorded which). Some clones in this sample may be carry-over from other donors' samples.

V is TRBV6-1 and J is TRBJ2-6, with 9 bases that match TRBD1. Trimming at V came to 6 bases and at J to 0 bases, leaving 3 bases not matched to a gene. This CDR3 comprises 16 residues. Germline-derived CDR1 and CDR2 are MNHNS and SASEGT. CDR3 in amino acids: CASSPTGGSGANVLTF. The CDR3 bases are TGTGCCAGCAGCCCGACAGGGGGCTCTGGGGCCAACGTCCTGACTTTC.

About this clone: The junction and the germline gene differ at one end; a read error may be behind it. This sequence joins TRBV19 and TRBJ2-2; 8 nucleotides line up with TRBD1. The CDR3 length is 14 residues. The germline gives CDR1 LNHDA, CDR2 SQIVND (reference sequence). The CDR3 loop reads CDSSTTGVTGELFF. The CDR3 DNA reads as TGTGACAGTAGTACGACAGGGGTCACCGGGGAGCTGTTTTTT.

Remarks on this clone: A much larger clone differs from this one at a single base, so this may be a read error. The rearrangement uses TRBV5-4 and TRBJ2-6; D might be TRBD1 (5 bases). Germline CDR1 SGHNT, CDR2 YYREEE (reference sequence). This CDR3 spans 15 amino acids. V lost 5 bases, J lost 1 base, and 10 bases lay in between. CDR3 in DNA: TGTGCCAGCAGTATACAGGTTTCTGGGGCCAACGTCCTGACTTTC. This translates into CASSIQVSGANVLTF.

V usage is TRBV2 and J usage is TRBJ2-3, with 8 bases identical to TRBD1. The CDR3 loop spans 14 amino acids. CDR1 is SNHLY and CDR2 is FYNNEI in the germline V gene. J was trimmed by 6 bases and V by 6 bases; bases with no gene match: 8. The DNA of the CDR3 is TGTGCCAGCAGCCGGGACAGGATGGTGGATACGCAGTATTTT. Translated: CASSRDRMVDTQYF.

This clone was observed at least ten times. The V and J genes are TRBV20-1 and TRBJ1-1; no reliable D call. Germline V gene sequence: CDR1 DFQATT, CDR2 SNEGSKA (reference sequence). CDR3 length: 12 amino acids. Trimming stripped 3 bases from V and 5 bases from J, with 10 bases between. The CDR3 nucleotides are TGCAGTGCTAGGGCGTGGGATACTGAAGCTTTCTTT. Protein: CSARAWDTEAFF.

This clone was found many times. The identical CDR3 is also encoded by other nucleotide sequences in the sample. V gene TRBV19 combines with J gene TRBJ1-1; 8 bases line up with TRBD1. The CDR3 has 14 residues. Germline V lookup: CDR1 LNHDA, CDR2 SQIVND (reference sequence). V lost 3 bases and J lost 1; bases outside the gene matches: 1. CDR3 in DNA: TGTGCCAGTAGTATTGGACAGGGGAACACTGAAGCTTTCTTT. It specifies CASSIGQGNTEAFF.

This clone was seen only a few times. V is TRBV6-1 and J is TRBJ2-2; a possible D gene is TRBD1 (6 bases). V was trimmed by 4 bases and J by 5 bases, leaving 17 bases between them. This CDR3 region has 16 residues. Germline CDR1 and CDR2: MNHNS and SASEGT. The chain's CDR3 is CASSGIRDTRTGELFF. CDR3 nucleotides: TGTGCCAGCAGTGGGATCCGGGACACCCGGACCGGGGAGCTGTTTTTT.

This clone is labeled as medium-sized. V is TRBV6-5 and J is TRBJ1-1; possibly TRBD1 for D (6 bases). CDR3 length: 12 residues. V was cut by 0 bases and J by 12 bases, with 11 bases left in between. Germline V gives CDR1 MNHEY, CDR2 SVGAGI. CDR3 nucleotides: TGTGCCAGCAGTTACTCAGGGGGAAGGTCTTTCTTT. Its translation: CASSYSGGRSFF.

This clone was detected many times. The CDR3 ends on some other residue instead of the conserved phenylalanine or tryptophan, so this is likely a read error. The CDR3 region is CSATGPSKGYTL. In DNA, the CDR3 is TGCAGTGCTACCGGGCCTTCCAAGGGCTACACCCTC. This chain connects TRBV20-1 to TRBJ1-2; D is uncertain. Germline assignment: CDR1 DFQATT and CDR2 SNEGSKA (reference sequence). CDR3 length: 12 residues. V dropped 4 bases and J dropped 8 bases, with 14 bases sitting between them.